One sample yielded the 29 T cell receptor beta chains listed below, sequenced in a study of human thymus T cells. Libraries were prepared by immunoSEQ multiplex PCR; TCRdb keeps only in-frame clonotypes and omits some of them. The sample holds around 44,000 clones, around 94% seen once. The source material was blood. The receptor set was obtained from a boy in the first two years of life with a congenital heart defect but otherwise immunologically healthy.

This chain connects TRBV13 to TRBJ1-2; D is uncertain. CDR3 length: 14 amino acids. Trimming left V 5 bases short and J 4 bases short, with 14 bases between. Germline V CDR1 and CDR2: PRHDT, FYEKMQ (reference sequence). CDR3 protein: CASSPGRAFYGYTF. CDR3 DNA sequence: TGTGCCAGCAGCCCCGGGAGAGCCTTCTATGGCTACACCTTC.

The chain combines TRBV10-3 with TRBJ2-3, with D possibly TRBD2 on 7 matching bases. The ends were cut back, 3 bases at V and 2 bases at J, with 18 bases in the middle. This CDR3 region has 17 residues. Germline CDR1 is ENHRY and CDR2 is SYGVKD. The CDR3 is CAISDPGRGAVTDTQYF. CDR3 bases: TGTGCCATCAGTGACCCTGGACGGGGGGCCGTCACAGATACGCAGTATTTT.

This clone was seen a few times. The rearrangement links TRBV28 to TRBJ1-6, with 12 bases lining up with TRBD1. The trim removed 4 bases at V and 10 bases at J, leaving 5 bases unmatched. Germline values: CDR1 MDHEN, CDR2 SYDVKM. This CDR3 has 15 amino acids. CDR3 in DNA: TGTGCCAGCAGTTCGGGACAGGGGGCTTGGTCACCCCTCCACTTT. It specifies CASSSGQGAWSPLHF.

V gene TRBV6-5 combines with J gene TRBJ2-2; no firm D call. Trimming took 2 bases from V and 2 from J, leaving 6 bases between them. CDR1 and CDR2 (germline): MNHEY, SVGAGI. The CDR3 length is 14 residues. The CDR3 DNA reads TGTGCCAGCAGTTACGCACATAACACCGGGGAGCTGTTTTTT. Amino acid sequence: CASSYAHNTGELFF.

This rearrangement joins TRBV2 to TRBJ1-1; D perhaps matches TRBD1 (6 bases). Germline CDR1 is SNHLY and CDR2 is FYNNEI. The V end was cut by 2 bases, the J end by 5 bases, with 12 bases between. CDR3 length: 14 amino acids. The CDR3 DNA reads TGTGCCAGCAGTGAAAACACAGGGTGGACTGAAGCTTTCTTT. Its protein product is CASSENTGWTEAFF.

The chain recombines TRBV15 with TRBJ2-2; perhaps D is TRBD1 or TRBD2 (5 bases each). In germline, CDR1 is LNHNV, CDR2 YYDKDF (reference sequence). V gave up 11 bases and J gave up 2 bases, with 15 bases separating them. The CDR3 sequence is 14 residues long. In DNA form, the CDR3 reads TGTGCCGCCGGGGCAGAGCTAAACACCGGGGAGCTGTTTTTT. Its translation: CAAGAELNTGELFF.

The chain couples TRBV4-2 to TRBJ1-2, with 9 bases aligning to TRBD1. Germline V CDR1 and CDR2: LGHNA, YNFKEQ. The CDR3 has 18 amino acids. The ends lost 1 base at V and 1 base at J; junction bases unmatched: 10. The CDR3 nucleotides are TGTGCCAGCAGCCAAGCCTCCGGGACAGGGAACTTTAACTATGGCTACACCTTC. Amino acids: CASSQASGTGNFNYGYTF.

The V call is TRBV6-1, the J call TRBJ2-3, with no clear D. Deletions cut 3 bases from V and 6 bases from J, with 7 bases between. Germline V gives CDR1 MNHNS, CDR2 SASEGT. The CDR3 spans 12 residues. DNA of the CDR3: TGTGCCAGCAGTGACCTTTCGGATACGCAGTATTTT. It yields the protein CASSDLSDTQYF.

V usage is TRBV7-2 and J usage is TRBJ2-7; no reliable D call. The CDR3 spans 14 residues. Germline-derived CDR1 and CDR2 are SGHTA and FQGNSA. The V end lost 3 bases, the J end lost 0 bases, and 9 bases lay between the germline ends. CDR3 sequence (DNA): TGTGCCAGCAGCTTTCGGCGGAGCTCCTACGAGCAGTACTTC. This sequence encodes CASSFRRSSYEQYF.

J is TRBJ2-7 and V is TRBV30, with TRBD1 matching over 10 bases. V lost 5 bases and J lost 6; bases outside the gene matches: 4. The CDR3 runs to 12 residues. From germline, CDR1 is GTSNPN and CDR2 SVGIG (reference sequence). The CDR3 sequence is CAWLGQGIEQYF. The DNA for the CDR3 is TGTGCCTGGCTGGGACAGGGGATCGAGCAGTACTTC. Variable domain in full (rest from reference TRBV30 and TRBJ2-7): SQTIHQWPATLVQPVGSPLSLECTVEGTSNPNLYWYRQAAGRGLQLLFYSVGIGQISSEVPQNLSASRPQDRQFILSSKKLLLSDSGFYLCAWLGQGIEQYFGPGTRLTVT.

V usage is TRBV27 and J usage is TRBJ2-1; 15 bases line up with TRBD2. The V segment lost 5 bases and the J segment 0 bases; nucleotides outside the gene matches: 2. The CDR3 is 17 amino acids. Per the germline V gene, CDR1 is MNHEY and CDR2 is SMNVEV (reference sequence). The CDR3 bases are TGTGCCAGCAGTGGACTAGCGGGGGGGCACTCCTACAATGAGCAGTTCTTC. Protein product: CASSGLAGGHSYNEQFF.

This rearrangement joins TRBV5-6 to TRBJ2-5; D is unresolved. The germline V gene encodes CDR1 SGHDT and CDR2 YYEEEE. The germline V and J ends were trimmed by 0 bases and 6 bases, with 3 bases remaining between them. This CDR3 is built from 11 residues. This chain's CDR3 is CASSLGQTQYF. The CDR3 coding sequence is TGTGCCAGCAGCTTGGGACAGACCCAGTACTTC. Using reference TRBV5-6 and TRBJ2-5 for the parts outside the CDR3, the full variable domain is DAGVTQSPTHLIKTRGQQVTLRCSPKSGHDTVSWYQQALGQGPQFIFQYYEEEERQRGNFPDRFSGHQFPNYSSELNVNALLLGDSALYLCASSLGQTQYFGPGTRLLVL.

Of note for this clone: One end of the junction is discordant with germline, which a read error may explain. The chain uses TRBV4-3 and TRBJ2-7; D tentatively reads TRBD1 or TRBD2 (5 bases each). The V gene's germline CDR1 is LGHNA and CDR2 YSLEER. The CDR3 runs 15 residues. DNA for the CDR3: TGCGCCAGCGGCCATTCCGCCGGGGACCGGGGCGAGCAGTACTTC. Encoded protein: CASGHSAGDRGEQYF.

CDR3 sequence: CASSQPGTGVDEQYF. CDR3 bases: TGCGCCAGCAGCCAACCCGGGACAGGGGTTGACGAGCAGTACTTC. The rearrangement uses TRBV4-1 and TRBJ2-7; 10 positions match TRBD1. This CDR3 has 15 residues. Germline CDR1 reads MGHRA; CDR2 reads YSYEKL. J gave up 5 bases and V 2 bases, and 6 bases lay outside the gene matches.

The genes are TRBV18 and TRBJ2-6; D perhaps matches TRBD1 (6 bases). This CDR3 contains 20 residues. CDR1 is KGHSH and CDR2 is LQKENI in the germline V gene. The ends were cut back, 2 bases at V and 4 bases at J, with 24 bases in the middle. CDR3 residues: CASSPIPQGFSPKGANVLTF. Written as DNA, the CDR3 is TGTGCCAGCTCACCAATTCCCCAGGGGTTTAGTCCGAAGGGGGCCAACGTCCTGACTTTC. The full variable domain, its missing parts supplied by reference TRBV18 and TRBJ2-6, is NAGVMQNPRHLVRRRGQEARLRCSPMKGHSHVYWYRQLPEEGLKFMVYLQKENIIDESGMPKERFSAEFPKEGPSILRIQQVVRGDSAAYFCASSPIPQGFSPKGANVLTFGAGSRLTVL.

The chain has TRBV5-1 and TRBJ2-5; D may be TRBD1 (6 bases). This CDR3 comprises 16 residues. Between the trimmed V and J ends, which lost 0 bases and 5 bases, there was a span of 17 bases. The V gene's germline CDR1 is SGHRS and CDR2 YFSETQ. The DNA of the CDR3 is TGCGCCAGCAGCTTGGCATTGGGACACGGCGGGGAGACCCAGTACTTC. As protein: CASSLALGHGGETQYF.

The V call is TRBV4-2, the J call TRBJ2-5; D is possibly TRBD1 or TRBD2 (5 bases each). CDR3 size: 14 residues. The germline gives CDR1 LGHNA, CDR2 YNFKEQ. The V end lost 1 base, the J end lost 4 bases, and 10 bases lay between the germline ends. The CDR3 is CASSQGRAGETQYF. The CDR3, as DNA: TGTGCCAGCAGCCAAGGCAGGGCGGGAGAGACCCAGTACTTC.

CDR3 protein: CASSPSGGAVYEQYF. In DNA, the CDR3 is TGTGCCAGCAGCCCCAGCGGGGGGGCCGTCTACGAGCAGTACTTC. The V and J genes are TRBV4-2 and TRBJ2-7; 10 bases match TRBD2. Germline values: CDR1 LGHNA, CDR2 YNFKEQ. CDR3 length: 15 residues. V trimming: 4 bases; J trimming: 3 bases; junction bases outside the gene matches: 6.

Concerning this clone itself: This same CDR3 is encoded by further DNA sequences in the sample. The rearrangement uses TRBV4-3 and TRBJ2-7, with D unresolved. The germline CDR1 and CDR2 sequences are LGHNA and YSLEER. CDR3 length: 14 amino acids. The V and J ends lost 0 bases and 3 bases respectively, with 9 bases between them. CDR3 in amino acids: CASSQDRGFYEQYF. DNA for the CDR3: TGCGCCAGCAGCCAAGACCGTGGGTTCTACGAGCAGTACTTC.

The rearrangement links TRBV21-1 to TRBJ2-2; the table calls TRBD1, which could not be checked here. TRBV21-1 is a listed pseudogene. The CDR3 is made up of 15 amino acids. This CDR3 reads CASSKVKGAPGELFF. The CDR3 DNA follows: TGTGCCAGCAGCAAAGTAAAGGGGGCGCCCGGGGAGCTGTTTTTT.

In DNA form, the CDR3 reads TGTGCCAGTAGTATAAAAGGGGACAGCACCTACGAGCAGTACTTC. It translates to CASSIKGDSTYEQYF. The J gene is TRBJ2-7, the V gene TRBV19, with 7 bases matching TRBD1. V lost 2 bases, J lost 2 bases, and 6 bases stayed unmatched. The CDR3 runs 15 residues. Looked up from germline, CDR1 is LNHDA and CDR2 is SQIVND (reference sequence).

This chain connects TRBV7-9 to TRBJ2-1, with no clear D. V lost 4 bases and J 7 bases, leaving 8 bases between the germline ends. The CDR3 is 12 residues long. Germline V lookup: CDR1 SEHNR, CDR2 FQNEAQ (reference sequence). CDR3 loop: CASSSDVNEQFF. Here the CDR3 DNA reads TGTGCCAGCAGCTCGGACGTTAATGAGCAGTTCTTC.

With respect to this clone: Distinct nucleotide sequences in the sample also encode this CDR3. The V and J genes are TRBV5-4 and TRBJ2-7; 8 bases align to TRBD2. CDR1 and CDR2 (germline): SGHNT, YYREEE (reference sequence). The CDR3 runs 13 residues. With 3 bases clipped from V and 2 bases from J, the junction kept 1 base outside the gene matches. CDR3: CASSYGGAYEQYF. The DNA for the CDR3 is TGTGCCAGCAGCTACGGGGGGGCCTACGAGCAGTACTTC.

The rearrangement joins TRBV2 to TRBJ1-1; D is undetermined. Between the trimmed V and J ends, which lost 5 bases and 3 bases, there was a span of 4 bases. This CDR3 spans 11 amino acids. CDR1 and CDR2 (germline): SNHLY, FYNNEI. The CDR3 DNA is TGTGCCAGCAGTAGAGACACTGAAGCTTTCTTT. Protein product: CASSRDTEAFF.

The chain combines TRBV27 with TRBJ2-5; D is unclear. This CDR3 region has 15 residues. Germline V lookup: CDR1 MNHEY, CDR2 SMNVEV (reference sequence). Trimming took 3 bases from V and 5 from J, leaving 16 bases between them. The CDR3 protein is CASSLTGRLVETQYF. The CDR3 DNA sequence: TGTGCCAGCAGTTTGACCGGACGTTTAGTGGAGACCCAGTACTTC.

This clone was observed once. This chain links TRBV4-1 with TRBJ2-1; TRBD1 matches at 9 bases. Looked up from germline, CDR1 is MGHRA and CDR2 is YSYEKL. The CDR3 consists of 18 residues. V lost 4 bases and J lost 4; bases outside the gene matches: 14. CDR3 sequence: CASSPRQGQGGRYNEQFF. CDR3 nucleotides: TGCGCCAGCAGCCCCCGCCAGGGACAGGGAGGAAGGTACAATGAGCAGTTCTTC.

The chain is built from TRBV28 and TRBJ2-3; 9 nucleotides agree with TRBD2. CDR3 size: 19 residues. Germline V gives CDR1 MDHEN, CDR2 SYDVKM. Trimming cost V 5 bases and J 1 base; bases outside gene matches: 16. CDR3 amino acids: CASSAEFSSAGGRTDTQYF. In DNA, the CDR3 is TGTGCCAGCAGTGCGGAATTTAGTTCAGCGGGGGGACGCACAGATACGCAGTATTTT.

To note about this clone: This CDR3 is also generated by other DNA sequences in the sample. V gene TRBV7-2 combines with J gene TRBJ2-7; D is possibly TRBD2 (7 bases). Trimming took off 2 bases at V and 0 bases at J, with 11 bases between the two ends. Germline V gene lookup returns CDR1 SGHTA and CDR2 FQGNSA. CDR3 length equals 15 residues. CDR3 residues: CASSLWGGSSYEQYF. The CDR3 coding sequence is TGTGCCAGCAGCTTATGGGGGGGCAGCTCCTACGAGCAGTACTTC.

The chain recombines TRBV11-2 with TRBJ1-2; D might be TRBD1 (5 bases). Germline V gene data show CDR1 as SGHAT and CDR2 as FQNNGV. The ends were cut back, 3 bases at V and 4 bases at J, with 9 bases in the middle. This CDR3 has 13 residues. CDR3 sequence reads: CASSFGGTYGYTF. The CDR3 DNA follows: TGTGCCAGCAGCTTCGGCGGGACCTATGGCTACACCTTC.